This TCR beta chain was captured by sequencing in a study of OX40 agonist ivuxolimab in advanced cancers. The CDR3 sequence is 16 residues long. Germline CDR1 LGHNA, CDR2 YSLEER. The V gene end was trimmed by 0 bases and the J gene end by 3 bases; junction bases not matched to a gene: 4. Sequenced by immunoSEQ multiplex PCR; TCRdb stores in-frame clones only, minus some. The data show 85,000 to 95,000 clones, 89% seen once. The gene calls are TRBV4-3 and TRBJ2-3, with 9 positions matching TRBD2. This sample comprised CD4+ or CD8+ T cells sorted from blood, obtained in a trial of the OX40 agonist ivuxolimab. The sequence came from an adult with an advanced solid tumor such as melanoma, head and neck, liver or kidney cancer. The CDR3 nucleotides are TGCGCCAGCAGCCAAGAACCTAGCGGGGCGACAGATACGCAGTATTTT. Its protein product is CASSQEPSGATDTQYF.